The clone carrying this T cell receptor (beta chain) showed up just a few times. Its antigen is unknown. The data derive from a study of T cells after yellow fever vaccination. Regarding the study as a whole: It was a small share of clonotypes that appeared in both CD4 and CD8 compartments.

TCRdb independently ran MiXCR on the 5' RACE reads; one entry per CDR3 protein. The table records 500,000 to 650,000 distinct CDR3 sequences, roughly an eighth of them present only once. The germline V gene encodes CDR1 DFQATT and CDR2 SNEGSKA (reference sequence). Trimming removed 3 bases from V and 5 bases from J, with 17 bases in between. The CDR3 is 15 amino acids. This sequence originates from a man aged 25-45 years who received the YFV17D yellow fever vaccine. The specimen comprised PBMCs, sampled on the day of the yellow fever booster vaccination. The chain is built from TRBV20-1 and TRBJ2-1; no reliable D call. CDR3: CSARDAFDLNNEQFF. For the CDR3, the DNA is TGCAGTGCTAGGGATGCGTTCGACTTGAACAATGAGCAGTTCTTC.